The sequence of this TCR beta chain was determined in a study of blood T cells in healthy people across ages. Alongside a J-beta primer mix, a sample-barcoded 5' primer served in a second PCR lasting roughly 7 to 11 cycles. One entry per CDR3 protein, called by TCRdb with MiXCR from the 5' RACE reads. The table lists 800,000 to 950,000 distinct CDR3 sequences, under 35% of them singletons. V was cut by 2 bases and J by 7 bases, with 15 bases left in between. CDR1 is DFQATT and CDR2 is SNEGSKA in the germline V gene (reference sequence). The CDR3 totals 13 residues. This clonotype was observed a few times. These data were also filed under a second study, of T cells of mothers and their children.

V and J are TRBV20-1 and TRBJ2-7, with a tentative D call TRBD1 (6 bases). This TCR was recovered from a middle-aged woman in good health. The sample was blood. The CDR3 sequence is CSARPSGTQEQYF. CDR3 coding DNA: TGCAGTGCTAGACCCTCCGGGACACAGGAGCAGTACTTC.